The 32 T cell receptor beta chains given below trace back to one sample, sequenced in a study of CD8 T cell repertoires and HIV-1 epitope variants. Their target antigens are unknown. The repertoire was sequenced with immunoSEQ multiplex PCR; TCRdb's copy has only in-frame clones and lacks some. The sample has almost 5,500 clones, about 66% seen once. Sequenced material: cultured CD8+ T cells derived from PBMCs. Source of these receptors: a male donor with HIV.

This sequence joins TRBV9 and TRBJ2-7; possibly TRBD1 for D (6 bases). Germline V lookup: CDR1 SGDLS, CDR2 YYNGEE. V shed 8 bases and J shed 3 bases, with 15 bases lying between them. This CDR3 has 13 amino acids. As DNA, the CDR3 is TGTGCCAGTAACCTACAGGGTGGCTACGAGCAGTACTTC. It translates to CASNLQGGYEQYF.

This rearrangement joins TRBV21-1 to TRBJ2-2; the D call in the table, TRBD1, was not verified against the DNA. TRBV21-1 constitutes a pseudogene. This CDR3 has 14 residues. CDR3 bases: TGTGCCAGCAGCAAAGGGCAAACAGCTCGGGAGCTGTTTTTT. Amino acids: CASSKGQTARELFF.

This clone was counted only a few times. V is TRBV28 and J is TRBJ2-6; D possibly matches TRBD1 or TRBD2 (5 bases each). Per germline, CDR1 MDHEN and CDR2 SYDVKM. There are 15 residues in the CDR3. The V and J ends lost 2 bases and 3 bases respectively, with 8 bases between them. The CDR3 loop is CASSLSGGGANVLTF. For the CDR3, the DNA is TGTGCCAGCAGTTTAAGTGGGGGTGGGGCCAACGTCCTGACTTTC. The full variable domain, with the rest looked up from reference TRBV28 and TRBJ2-6, is DVKVTQSSRYLVKRTGEKVFLECVQDMDHENMFWYRQDPGLGLRLIYFSYDVKMKEKGDIPEGYSVSREKKERFSLILESASTNQTSMYLCASSLSGGGANVLTFGAGSRLTVL.

The rearrangement joins TRBV27 to TRBJ1-5, with D unresolved. This CDR3 has 15 residues. V was pared by 5 bases and J by 0 bases, with 11 bases between. CDR1 MNHEY and CDR2 SMNVEV come from the germline V gene (reference sequence). The CDR3 protein is CASSQQPYSNQPQHF. The CDR3 DNA reads as TGTGCCAGCAGTCAACAGCCTTATAGCAATCAGCCCCAGCATTTT.

This chain uses TRBV18 with TRBJ2-1; possible D gene TRBD2, 5 bases. This CDR3 has 13 amino acids. V lost 4 bases and J lost 6, with 10 bases in between. CDR1 KGHSH and CDR2 LQKENI come from the germline V gene. The CDR3 sequence: CASSLGESNEQFF. The CDR3, as DNA: TGTGCCAGCTCACTTGGGGAGTCCAATGAGCAGTTCTTC. The full variable domain, in which reference TRBV18 and TRBJ2-1 provide the parts outside the CDR3, is NAGVMQNPRHLVRRRGQEARLRCSPMKGHSHVYWYRQLPEEGLKFMVYLQKENIIDESGMPKERFSAEFPKEGPSILRIQQVVRGDSAAYFCASSLGESNEQFFGPGTRLTVL.

The chain combines TRBV5-1 with TRBJ1-1; TRBD1 aligns across 8 bases. The CDR3 is 17 amino acids. After removal of 4 bases from V and 1 base from J, the junction contained 12 bases not matched to a gene. Germline CDR1 is SGHRS and CDR2 is YFSETQ. The CDR3 loop reads CASSPATGARGNTEAFF. The DNA of the CDR3 is TGCGCCAGCAGCCCAGCGACAGGGGCGCGGGGGAACACTGAAGCTTTCTTT.

This chain joins TRBV9 and TRBJ1-1, with 8 positions matching TRBD1. CDR1 SGDLS and CDR2 YYNGEE come from the germline V gene. V was pared by 0 bases and J by 2 bases, with 6 bases of the junction left unmatched. The CDR3 runs to 16 residues. The CDR3 DNA sequence: TGTGCCAGCAGCGTAGGGGCAGGGGGCCTCAACACTGAAGCTTTCTTT. Protein sequence: CASSVGAGGLNTEAFF.

The CDR3 loop reads CASSPLAEAFF. DNA of the CDR3: TGTGCCAGCAGCCCCCTTGCTGAAGCTTTCTTT. The rearrangement uses TRBV7-2 and TRBJ1-1; D not resolved. The CDR3 is 11 amino acids. Trimming removed 5 bases from V and 6 bases from J, with 7 bases in between. Germline values: CDR1 SGHTA, CDR2 FQGNSA. The variable domain in full, completed from reference TRBV7-2 and TRBJ1-1, reads GAGVSQSPSNKVTEKGKDVELRCDPISGHTALYWYRQSLGQGLEFLIYFQGNSAPDKSGLPSDRFSAERTGGSVSTLTIQRTQQEDSAVYLCASSPLAEAFFGQGTRLTVV.

The V call is TRBV7-9, the J call TRBJ2-1; TRBD2 aligns across 8 bases. This CDR3 region has 13 residues. Per the germline V gene, CDR1 is SEHNR and CDR2 is FQNEAQ (reference sequence). V lost 6 bases to trimming and J lost 5 bases; unmatched junction nucleotides: 3. CDR3 DNA: TGTGCCAGCAGTCGGACTAGCAACAATGAGCAGTTCTTC. Translating gives CASSRTSNNEQFF.

V gene TRBV27 combines with J gene TRBJ2-1, with D unclear. The CDR3 extends over 14 amino acids. V was trimmed by 4 bases and J by 12 bases, leaving 19 bases between them. Germline-derived CDR1 and CDR2 are MNHEY and SMNVEV (reference sequence). CDR3 sequence: CASSSGSISLGQFF. The CDR3 bases are TGTGCCAGCAGTTCCGGGTCTATCTCGTTGGGGCAGTTCTTC.

This chain joins TRBV11-2 and TRBJ2-2; 10 positions match TRBD1. Germline V gene lookup returns CDR1 SGHAT and CDR2 FQNNGV. The V and J ends lost 4 bases and 4 bases, in that order; junction bases with no gene match: 3. The CDR3 is 15 amino acids. CDR3 in amino acids: CASSYRQGATGELFF. The CDR3 DNA reads as TGTGCCAGCAGCTACCGACAGGGGGCCACCGGGGAGCTGTTTTTT.

The J gene is TRBJ2-1, the V gene TRBV9, with TRBD2 matching over 8 bases. The trim removed 2 bases at V and 7 bases at J, leaving 5 bases unmatched. The germline V gene encodes CDR1 SGDLS and CDR2 YYNGEE. The CDR3 spans 14 residues. In DNA, the CDR3 is TGTGCCAGCAGCGTGGCCGGGGGGGGGAATGAGCAGTTCTTC. This sequence encodes CASSVAGGGNEQFF.

The chain links TRBV7-6 to TRBJ1-1; the D gene is possibly TRBD1 (6 bases). Trimming pared 1 base from V and 1 base from J, leaving 10 bases between. The CDR3 loop spans 15 amino acids. The germline gives CDR1 SGHVS, CDR2 FNYEAQ. In DNA form, the CDR3 reads TGTGCCAGCAGCTTAGATGGGGGCCCGAACACTGAAGCTTTCTTT. Its protein is CASSLDGGPNTEAFF.

A few counts support this clone. The chain links TRBV6-1 to TRBJ2-1, with 9 bases aligning to TRBD1. The V gene end was trimmed by 6 bases and the J gene end by 0 bases; junction bases not matched to a gene: 0. The CDR3 covers 14 residues. CDR1 and CDR2 (germline): MNHNS, SASEGT. Here the CDR3 DNA reads TGTGCCAGCAGGGACAGGGGCTCCTACAATGAGCAGTTCTTC. Translation gives CASRDRGSYNEQFF.

This clone appeared a few times. The CDR3 region is CASSYSRDRGTYEQYF. The DNA for the CDR3 is TGTGCCAGCAGTTACTCAAGGGACAGGGGTACCTACGAGCAGTACTTC. The chain is built from TRBV6-5 and TRBJ2-7; 10 nucleotides line up with TRBD1. The V gene's germline CDR1 is MNHEY and CDR2 SVGAGI. The V gene end was trimmed by 0 bases and the J gene end by 2 bases; junction bases not matched to a gene: 4. CDR3 length: 16 amino acids.

The V call is TRBV27, the J call TRBJ1-1, with unresolved D. This CDR3 contains 12 residues. CDR1 is MNHEY and CDR2 is SMNVEV in the germline V gene (reference sequence). The V gene lost 4 bases and the J gene lost 4 bases, with 7 bases spanning the gap. CDR3 protein: CASSSHLTEAFF. The DNA of the CDR3 is TGTGCCAGCAGTTCCCATCTCACTGAAGCTTTCTTT.

The chain joins TRBV6-6 to TRBJ1-1; D is uncertain. The CDR3 has 14 amino acids. CDR1 is MNHNY, CDR2 SVGAGI, per germline (reference sequence). Trimming took 0 bases from V and 5 from J, leaving 10 bases between them. CDR3: CASSYSPGGTEAFF. Here the CDR3 DNA reads TGTGCCAGCAGTTACTCACCGGGAGGAACTGAAGCTTTCTTT.

This clone was seen a few times. One end of the junction is discordant with germline, which a read error may explain. The chain couples TRBV28 to TRBJ1-2; D is ambiguous. Germline-derived CDR1 and CDR2 are MDHEN and SYDVKM. This CDR3 is 11 amino acids long. In DNA form, the CDR3 reads TGTGCCAGCAGTTTGGGGATCTGGGCGTTCTTC. Protein sequence: CASSLGIWAFF.

The V gene is TRBV19, the J gene TRBJ1-1; D gene uncertain. The ends were cut back, 1 base at V and 7 bases at J, with 7 bases in the middle. Per germline, CDR1 LNHDA and CDR2 SQIVND (reference sequence). The CDR3 spans 12 residues. The CDR3: CASSIGSIEAFF. For the CDR3, the DNA is TGTGCCAGTAGTATAGGGAGCATTGAAGCTTTCTTT. The full variable domain, rest sourced from reference TRBV19 and TRBJ1-1, is DGGITQSPKYLFRKEGQNVTLSCEQNLNHDAMYWYRQDPGQGLRLIYYSQIVNDFQKGDIAEGYSVSREKKESFPLTVTSAQKNPTAFYLCASSIGSIEAFFGQGTRLTVV.

The chain carries TRBV5-4 and TRBJ2-7; the D call may be TRBD1 or TRBD2 (5 bases each). Germline CDR1 and CDR2: SGHNT and YYREEE (reference sequence). The CDR3 covers 14 residues. The ends were cut back, 4 bases at V and 5 bases at J, with 16 bases in the middle. CDR3 in DNA: TGTGCCAGCAGCCCTACAGGCGGGCGGGACGAGCAGTACTTC. This translates into CASSPTGGRDEQYF.

This chain uses TRBV5-1 with TRBJ2-3; 7 nucleotides agree with TRBD2. The germline gives CDR1 SGHRS, CDR2 YFSETQ. V lost 4 bases and J lost 4; bases outside the gene matches: 12. The CDR3 runs 16 residues. The CDR3 coding sequence is TGCGCCAGCAGCCCACCGGGGGAAAGCGGGGCAGATACGCAGTATTTT. Translated, it gives CASSPPGESGADTQYF.

The chain uses TRBV6-5 and TRBJ2-7, with 11 nucleotides matching TRBD2. The ends lost 0 bases at V and 4 bases at J; junction bases unmatched: 2. CDR1 and CDR2 (germline): MNHEY, SVGAGI. There are 15 residues in the CDR3. This chain's CDR3 is CASSYSSGGGYEQYF. CDR3 DNA sequence: TGTGCCAGCAGTTACTCTAGCGGGGGGGGATACGAGCAGTACTTC.

The V call is TRBV5-1, the J call TRBJ2-1, with 13 bases fitting TRBD2. This CDR3 contains 15 residues. Trimming at V came to 2 bases and at J to 9 bases, leaving 5 bases not matched to a gene. The germline V gene has CDR1 SGHRS and CDR2 YFSETQ. The DNA for the CDR3 is TGCGCCAGCAGCTTAGGGACTAGCGGGAATTCTGAGCAGTTCTTC. Amino acids: CASSLGTSGNSEQFF.

This chain connects TRBV6-5 to TRBJ2-2; D is uncertain. The germline V gene has CDR1 MNHEY and CDR2 SVGAGI. Trimming cost V 10 bases and J 1 base, with 10 bases left between them. The length of the CDR3 is 13 residues. The CDR3 nucleotides read TGTGCCACCCAATGGGGGAACACCGGGGAGCTGTTTTTT. This gives the protein CATQWGNTGELFF.

The chain has TRBV9 and TRBJ1-5; D is unresolved. The length of the CDR3 is 14 residues. In germline, CDR1 is SGDLS, CDR2 YYNGEE. V dropped 3 bases and J dropped 2 bases, with 9 bases sitting between them. The CDR3: CASSGDSGNQPQHF. The CDR3 DNA reads as TGTGCCAGCAGCGGCGATAGTGGCAATCAGCCCCAGCATTTT.

This chain uses TRBV28 with TRBJ1-4; no definite D call. V was trimmed by 7 bases and J by 7 bases, leaving 13 bases between them. CDR1 is MDHEN and CDR2 is SYDVKM in the germline V gene. This CDR3 has 13 amino acids. CDR3 sequence reads: CASNGETPEKLFF. CDR3 sequence (DNA): TGTGCCAGCAACGGGGAGACCCCTGAAAAACTGTTTTTT.

The rearrangement uses TRBV2 and TRBJ1-2; D is unclear. V gave up 9 bases and J gave up 7 bases, with 18 bases separating them. CDR3 length equals 13 residues. CDR1 is SNHLY and CDR2 is FYNNEI in the germline V gene. The CDR3 DNA is TGTGCCAGAGGAACTGGGCCGCGGGGTGGCTACACCTTC. It codes for CARGTGPRGGYTF.

The V call is TRBV7-9, the J call TRBJ1-4; TRBD1 agrees at 8 bases. J gave up 4 bases and V 4 bases, and 2 bases lay outside the gene matches. CDR1 SEHNR and CDR2 FQNEAQ come from the germline V gene (reference sequence). The CDR3 length is 14 residues. The CDR3 nucleotides read TGTGCCAGCAGCTCGACAGGGGATAATGAAAAACTGTTTTTT. Amino acid sequence: CASSSTGDNEKLFF.

This clone was recorded a few times. This chain links TRBV28 with TRBJ2-7; 7 bases agree with TRBD1. This CDR3 has 13 amino acids. J was trimmed by 5 bases and V by 4 bases; bases with no gene match: 5. Germline V gene lookup returns CDR1 MDHEN and CDR2 SYDVKM. The CDR3 nucleotides read TGTGCCAGCAGTTCAGACAGGGCAGACGAGCAGTACTTC. It translates to CASSSDRADEQYF.

Here the CDR3 DNA reads TGCGCCAGCAGCCAAGACACTAGCGGGCGCTACAATGAGCAGTTCTTC. It is translated as CASSQDTSGRYNEQFF. The chain employs TRBV4-3 and TRBJ2-1; 9 bases match TRBD2. The CDR3 runs to 16 residues. V lost 0 bases, J lost 3 bases, and 3 bases stayed unmatched. Germline CDR1 and CDR2: LGHNA and YSLEER.

This chain uses TRBV5-6 with TRBJ2-1, with D tentatively TRBD1 (5 bases). The length of the CDR3 is 14 residues. Trimming took 0 bases from V and 10 from J, leaving 14 bases between them. Germline V gene sequence: CDR1 SGHDT, CDR2 YYEEEE. CDR3 in amino acids: CASSLGVGAREQFF. CDR3 sequence (DNA): TGTGCCAGCAGCTTGGGTGTAGGGGCTCGAGAGCAGTTCTTC. The variable domain in full, completed from reference TRBV5-6 and TRBJ2-1, reads DAGVTQSPTHLIKTRGQQVTLRCSPKSGHDTVSWYQQALGQGPQFIFQYYEEEERQRGNFPDRFSGHQFPNYSSELNVNALLLGDSALYLCASSLGVGAREQFFGPGTRLTVL.

This clone was counted between two and nine times. The V and J genes are TRBV11-3 and TRBJ1-1; D not resolved. Trimming shortened V by 0 bases and J by 4 bases, and 6 bases separated the two germline ends. This CDR3 region has 13 residues. Per germline, CDR1 SGHNT and CDR2 YENEEA. Here the CDR3 DNA reads TGTGCCAGCAGCTTAGAGTCTGGCACTGAAGCTTTCTTT. This sequence encodes CASSLESGTEAFF.